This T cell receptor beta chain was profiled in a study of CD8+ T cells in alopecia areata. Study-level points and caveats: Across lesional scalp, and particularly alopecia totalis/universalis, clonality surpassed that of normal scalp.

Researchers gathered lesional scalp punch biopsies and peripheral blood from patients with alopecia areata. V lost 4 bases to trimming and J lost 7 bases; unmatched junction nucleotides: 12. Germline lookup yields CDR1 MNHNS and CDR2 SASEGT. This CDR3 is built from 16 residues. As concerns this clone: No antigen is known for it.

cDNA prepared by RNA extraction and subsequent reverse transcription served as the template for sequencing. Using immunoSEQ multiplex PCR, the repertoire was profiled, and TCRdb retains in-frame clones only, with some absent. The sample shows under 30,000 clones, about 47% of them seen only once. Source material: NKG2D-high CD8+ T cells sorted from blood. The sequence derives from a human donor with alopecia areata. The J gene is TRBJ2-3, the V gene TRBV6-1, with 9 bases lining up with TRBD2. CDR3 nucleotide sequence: TGTGCCAGCAGTGGGGCTGGCGGGAGGGCCTGGAATACGCAGTATTTT. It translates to CASSGAGGRAWNTQYF.